This TCR beta chain stems from a study of Graves' ophthalmopathy and Graves' hyperthyroidism. Turning to the study itself: Pretreatment peripheral blood was obtained at initial diagnosis.

Ophthalmopathy cases showed moderate-to-severe activity, scoring CAS ≥3 and NOSPECS ≥4, with duration under 3 months. Broader study findings: Blood repertoires reportedly contained most expanded thyroid clonotypes above 0.001 frequency.

The sample holds a few counts of this clonotype. What it binds is unknown. Transcripts of RNA were the source for amplifying TCR beta CDR3 regions. RT-PCR in the first round used HTBI primers; a second-round multiplex PCR followed. TCRdb reanalysed the multiplex PCR reads using MiXCR and keeps one entry per CDR3 protein. The sample includes a few hundred thousand distinct CDR3 sequences, around 18% seen only once; the top ten take about 1.4%. The CDR3 is made up of 14 amino acids. Trimming at V came to 5 bases and at J to 3 bases, leaving 5 bases not matched to a gene. Sample: peripheral blood. The clonotype was recovered from a woman aged 18 to 35 with Graves' ophthalmopathy. The V and J genes are TRBV12-3 or TRBV12-4 and TRBJ1-1; TRBD1 aligns across 8 bases. CDR3 nucleotide sequence: TGTGCCAGCAGTAAAGGACAGGGCCACACTGAAGCTTTCTTT. Amino acids: CASSKGQGHTEAFF.